The entry that follows covers one TCR beta chain sequence. The CDR3 is 15 amino acids. The J segment lost 7 bases and the V segment lost 6 bases, leaving 14 bases of the junction unmatched. The germline V gene encodes CDR1 SNHLY and CDR2 FYNNEI. Per the study methods: By means of reference gene primer amplification, nucleated cell counts were estimated. Using immunoSEQ multiplex PCR, the repertoire was profiled, and TCRdb retains in-frame clones only, with some absent. D and trimming were read from the DNA, whereas the V and J calls and clone size are those reported in that table. The sample records under 300,000 clones, around 89% being singletons. This record belongs to a study of blood T cell repertoires in COVID-19. About the study: The origin of the acute and convalescent COVID-19 samples was the United States, Italy and Spain.

The chain employs TRBV2 and TRBJ1-2, with TRBD1 matching 7 bases. This sequence was found in a woman in her thirties or forties with acute or convalescent COVID-19. The sample consisted of peripheral blood. The CDR3 coding sequence is TGTGCCAGCAGCGGAAATCTTCGGGACAGAGCTGGCTACACCTTC. As protein: CASSGNLRDRAGYTF. Combining the CDR3 with reference TRBV2 and TRBJ1-2 gives the whole variable domain EPEVTQTPSHQVTQMGQEVILRCVPISNHLYFYWYRQILGQKVEFLVSFYNNEISEKSEIFDDQFSVERPDGSNFTLKIRSTKLEDSAMYFCASSGNLRDRAGYTFGSGTRLTVV.